This TCR beta chain emerged from a study of blood T cell repertoires in COVID-19. As for the study in general: The study drew acute and convalescent COVID-19 samples from the United States, Italy and Spain. PBMCs, B-cell-depleted T cells, or T cells were the source of the cDNA or gDNA that made up the material.

In the study's own analysis: Estimated nucleated cell counts came from reference gene primer amplification. The repertoire was sequenced with immunoSEQ multiplex PCR; TCRdb's copy has only in-frame clones and lacks some. The DNA was the basis for D and trimming; V, J and clone size are from that table. Of approximately 83,000 clones in the sample, roughly 87% were seen once. On this clone: At one boundary the junction diverges from the germline segment, which might be a read error.

Germline V gene sequence: CDR1 SGHKS, CDR2 YYEKEE (reference sequence). This CDR3 contains 14 residues. The rearrangement links TRBV5-5 to TRBJ2-1; 8 bases fit TRBD2. The sample comprised peripheral blood. This sequence originates from a man aged 70 or older with acute or convalescent COVID-19. Here the CDR3 reads CASSSPETAGGQVF. CDR3 sequence (DNA): TGTGCCAGCAGCTCCCCGGAAACCGCGGGGGGCCAGGTCTTC.